Below are 2 T cell receptor beta chains sequenced from a single sample in a study of Graves' ophthalmopathy and Graves' hyperthyroidism. The sequenced template was RNA, covering the TCR beta CDR3 region. RT-PCR was first run with HTBI primers, then multiplex PCR in a second round. TCRdb analysed the multiplex PCR reads with MiXCR anew, one entry per CDR3 protein. The repertoire includes roughly 410,000 distinct CDR3 sequences, over 15% of them detected once, and approximately 7% sits in the top ten. The material sequenced was peripheral blood. Receptors were obtained from a woman aged 18-29 years with stable Graves' hyperthyroidism.

This clonotype was detected ten times or more. The chain couples TRBV6-5 to TRBJ2-5, with D perhaps TRBD1 or TRBD2 (5 bases each). Deletions cut 3 bases from V and 4 bases from J, with 18 bases between. Germline V CDR1 and CDR2: MNHEY, SVGAGI. The CDR3 is made up of 16 amino acids. CDR3: CASSYGVGLGRETQYF. CDR3 DNA sequence: TGTGCCAGCAGTTATGGTGTGGGGCTGGGACGAGAGACCCAGTACTTC.

In its sample, this clonotype was seen many times. V is TRBV7-9 and J is TRBJ2-2, with a tentative D call TRBD2 (5 bases). V dropped 3 bases and J dropped 3 bases, with 8 bases sitting between them. The CDR3 loop spans 14 amino acids. The V gene's germline CDR1 is SEHNR and CDR2 FQNEAQ (reference sequence). The CDR3 sequence is CASSLMGDTGELFF. In DNA, the CDR3 is TGTGCCAGCAGCTTGATGGGAGACACCGGGGAGCTGTTTTTT.